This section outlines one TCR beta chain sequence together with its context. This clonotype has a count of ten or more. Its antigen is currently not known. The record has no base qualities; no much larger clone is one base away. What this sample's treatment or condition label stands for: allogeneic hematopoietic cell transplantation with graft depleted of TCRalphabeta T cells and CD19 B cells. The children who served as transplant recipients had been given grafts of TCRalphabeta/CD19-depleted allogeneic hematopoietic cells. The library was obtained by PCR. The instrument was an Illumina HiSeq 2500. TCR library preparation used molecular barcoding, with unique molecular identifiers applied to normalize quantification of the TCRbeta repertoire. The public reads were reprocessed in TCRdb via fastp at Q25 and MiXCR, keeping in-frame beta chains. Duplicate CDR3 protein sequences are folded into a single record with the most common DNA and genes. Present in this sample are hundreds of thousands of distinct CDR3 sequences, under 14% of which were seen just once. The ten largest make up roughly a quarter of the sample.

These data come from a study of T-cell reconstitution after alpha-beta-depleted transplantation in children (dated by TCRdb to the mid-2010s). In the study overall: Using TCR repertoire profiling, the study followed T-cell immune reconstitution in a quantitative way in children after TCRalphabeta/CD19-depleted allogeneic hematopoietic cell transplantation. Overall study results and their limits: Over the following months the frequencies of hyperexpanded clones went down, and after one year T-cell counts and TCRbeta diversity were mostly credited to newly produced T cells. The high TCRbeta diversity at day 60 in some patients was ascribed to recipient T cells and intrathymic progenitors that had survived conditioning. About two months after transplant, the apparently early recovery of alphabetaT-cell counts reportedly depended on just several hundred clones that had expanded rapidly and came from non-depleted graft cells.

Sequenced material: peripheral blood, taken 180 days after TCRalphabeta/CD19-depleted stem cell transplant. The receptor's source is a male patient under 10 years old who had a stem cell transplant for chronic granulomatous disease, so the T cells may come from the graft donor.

The nucleotides read TGTGCCAGCAGCTCGACTAGCTTAGGCTACGAGCAGTACTTC. This yields the protein CASSSTSLGYEQYF. Rearrangement joined TRBV12-3 or TRBV12-4 to TRBJ2-7; 7 nucleotides in the junction match TRBD2. V has 6 bases trimmed and J has 3 bases trimmed; junction bases matching no gene number 8. The CDR3, cysteine through phenylalanine, is 14 amino acids long. Left in the record is the CDR3 DNA by itself, 42 bases read in frame from the first base.